These 4 T cell receptor beta chains originate from one sample sequenced in a study of cytomegalovirus exposure and HLA in healthy donors. Primers: 60 Vbeta forward and 13 Jbeta reverse. Repertoires were generated with immunoSEQ multiplex PCR, while TCRdb's copy carries only in-frame clones and drops some. The sample shows around 130,000 clones, approximately 82% of them seen only once. Sequenced: PBMCs. These receptor sequences come from a boy younger than 10 in good health and CMV-seronegative.

The chain is built from TRBV5-8 and TRBJ2-7, with D possibly matching TRBD2 (6 bases). From germline, CDR1 is SGHTS and CDR2 YDEGEE. Trimming left V 4 bases short and J 4 bases short, with 12 bases between. The length of the CDR3 is 13 residues. CDR3 residues: CASSPTEGYEQYV. The CDR3 nucleotides read TGTGCCAGCAGCCCCACGGAGGGTTACGAGCAGTACGTC.

V gene TRBV9 combines with J gene TRBJ1-1, with a weak D call TRBD1 (5 bases). The CDR3 has 15 residues. Trimming cost V 4 bases and J 6 bases, with 19 bases left between them. The germline CDR1 and CDR2 sequences are SGDLS and YYNGEE. For the CDR3, the DNA is TGTGCCAGCAGCCCCTCGGGGGTGAACTGGGCTGAAGCTTTCTTT. This encodes CASSPSGVNWAEAFF.

V usage is TRBV7-2 and J usage is TRBJ1-1; D is ambiguous. With 6 bases removed from V and 5 bases from J, the gap between germline ends came to 16 bases. This CDR3 region has 14 residues. Germline lookup yields CDR1 SGHTA and CDR2 FQGNSA. The CDR3 here is CASSFARRPTEAFF. The CDR3 DNA is TGTGCCAGCAGTTTCGCACGGAGGCCGACTGAAGCTTTCTTT.

This clone has only one observation. This chain connects TRBV7-2 to TRBJ2-2; 8 bases fit TRBD2. CDR1 is SGHTA, CDR2 FQGNSA, per germline. Trimming cost V 1 base and J 7 bases; bases outside gene matches: 5. The CDR3 is made up of 15 amino acids. The CDR3 region is CASSLESAGGGELFF. CDR3 DNA sequence: TGTGCCAGCAGCTTAGAATCGGCGGGGGGCGGGGAGCTGTTTTTT.